This is a list of T cell receptor beta chains from one sample in a study of shared T cell receptors in the human thymus. TCRdb keeps only in-frame clones here, not all; method: immunoSEQ multiplex PCR. The table has some 700,000 clones, approximately 88% seen once. This sample was shared with a second study, whose subject was human thymus T cells.

The sample comprised thymocytes. Receptors originate from a boy in the first two years of life with a congenital heart defect. The conserved cysteine and the conserved F or W are not part of the CDR3 here. The order of the fields is J gene, clone size, V gene, CDR3 protein. A clone size is listed for some rows: how often the clone was seen (once, few, many), or a class if it is expanded.

TRBJ2-7	.	TRBV7-6	ASSPRAQGLGNEQY
TRBJ2-2	.	TRBV9	ASSVALGGATGELF
TRBJ2-7	.	TRBV2	ASSGPGNYEQY
TRBJ1-5	.	TRBV4-3	ASSQDWGLGQPQH
TRBJ2-1	.	TRBV5-1	ASSLARRTSGRERYNEQF
TRBJ2-1	.	TRBV27	ASSLTILGVGTPYNEQF
TRBJ2-3	once	TRBV19	ASSTPGLAGGPLPDTQY
TRBJ2-3	.	TRBV9	ASSGGLAGDNPDTQY
TRBJ2-4	.	TRBV18	ASSPQGGRLAKNIQY
TRBJ2-7	.	TRBV7-7	ASTPAGLQGEQY
TRBJ2-7	.	TRBV5-4	ASSFGGVEQY
TRBJ2-5	.	TRBV5-4	ASSLCLGTGRGQETQY
TRBJ2-7	.	TRBV7-3	ASSLTGTGGCEQY
TRBJ2-7	.	TRBV13	ASSLKVRRRTHYEQY
TRBJ1-2	.	TRBV7-8	ASSLGANRGESYT
TRBJ2-5	.	TRBV21-1	ASSKRTGVETQY
TRBJ2-1	.	TRBV5-1	ASSPGQGEEENSYNEQF